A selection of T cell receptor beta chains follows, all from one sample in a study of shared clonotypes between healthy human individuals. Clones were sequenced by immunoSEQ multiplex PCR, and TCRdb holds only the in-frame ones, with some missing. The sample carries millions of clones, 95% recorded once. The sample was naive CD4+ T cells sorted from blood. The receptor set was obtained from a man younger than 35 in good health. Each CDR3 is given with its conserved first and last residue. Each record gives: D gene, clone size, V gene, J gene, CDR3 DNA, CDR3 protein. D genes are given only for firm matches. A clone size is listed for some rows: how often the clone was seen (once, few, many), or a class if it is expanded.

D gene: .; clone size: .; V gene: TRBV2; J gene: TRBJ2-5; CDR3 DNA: TGTGCCAGCAGTTGGGTAGAAGAGACCCAGTACTTC; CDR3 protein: CASSWVEETQYF
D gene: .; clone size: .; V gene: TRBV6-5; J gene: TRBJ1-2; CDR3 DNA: TGTGCCAGCAGTTACTCCGGGAGCTCTGCTAACTATGGCTACACCTTC; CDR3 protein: CASSYSGSSANYGYTF
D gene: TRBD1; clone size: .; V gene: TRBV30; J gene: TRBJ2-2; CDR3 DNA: TGTGCCTGGACCCGGACAGGGTACACCGGGGAGCTGTTTTTT; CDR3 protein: CAWTRTGYTGELFF
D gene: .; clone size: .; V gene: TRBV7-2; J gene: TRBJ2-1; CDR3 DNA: TGTGCCAGCAGCTTAGCAGGGGGGGCCTACAATGAGCAGTTCTTC; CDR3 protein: CASSLAGGAYNEQFF
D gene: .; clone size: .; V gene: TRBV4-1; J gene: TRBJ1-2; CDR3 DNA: TGCGCCAGCAGCCCTCAGATGTCTCCTAACTATGGCTACACCTTC; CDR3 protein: CASSPQMSPNYGYTF
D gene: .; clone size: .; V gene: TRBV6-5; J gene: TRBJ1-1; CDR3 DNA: TGTGCCAGTAGGGGCAACACTGAAGCTTTCTTT; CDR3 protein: CASRGNTEAFF
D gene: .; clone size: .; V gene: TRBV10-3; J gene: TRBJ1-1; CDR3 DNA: TGTGCCATCAGTGAGTCTGCGGGGCCGGGGTTGGCTTTCTTT; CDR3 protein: CAISESAGPGLAFF
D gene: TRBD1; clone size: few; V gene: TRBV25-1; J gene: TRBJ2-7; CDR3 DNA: TGTGCCAGCAGTCGACAGGGGCCGGCCTACGAGCAGTACTTC; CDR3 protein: CASSRQGPAYEQYF
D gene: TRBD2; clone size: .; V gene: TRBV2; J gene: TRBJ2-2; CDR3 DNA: TGTGCCAGCAGTCGAAGGAGGACTAGCGGGGGACCGAACACCGGGGAGCTGTTTTTT; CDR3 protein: CASSRRRTSGGPNTGELFF
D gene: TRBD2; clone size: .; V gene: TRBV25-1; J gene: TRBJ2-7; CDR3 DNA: TGTGCCAGCAGTGAACCGGGACTAGCCTACGAGCAGTACTTC; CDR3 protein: CASSEPGLAYEQYF
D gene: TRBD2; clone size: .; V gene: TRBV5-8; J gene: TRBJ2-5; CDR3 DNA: TGTGCCAGCAGCTACCGACTAGCGGGGCAAGAGACCCAGTACTTC; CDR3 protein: CASSYRLAGQETQYF
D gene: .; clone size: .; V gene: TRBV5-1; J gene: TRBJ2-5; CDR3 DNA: TGCGCCAGCAGCTCACTCCAGGGGCAAGAGACCCAGTACTTC; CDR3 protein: CASSSLQGQETQYF
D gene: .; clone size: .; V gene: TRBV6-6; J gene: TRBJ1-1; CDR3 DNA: TGTGCCAGCAGCCCCCGGGCGAACACTGAAGCTTTCTTT; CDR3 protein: CASSPRANTEAFF
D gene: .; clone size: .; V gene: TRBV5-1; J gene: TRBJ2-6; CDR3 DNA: TGCGCCAGCAGCTTCTCACAGGGATCCGGGGCCAACGTCCTGACTTTC; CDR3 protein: CASSFSQGSGANVLTF
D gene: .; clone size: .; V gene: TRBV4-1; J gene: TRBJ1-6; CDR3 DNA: TGCGCCAGCAGCCAATATGCCCCTGAGGAGGGTGATTCACCCCTCCACTTT; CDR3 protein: CASSQYAPEEGDSPLHF
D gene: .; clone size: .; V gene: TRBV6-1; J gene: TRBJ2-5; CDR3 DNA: TGTGCCAGCAGTGAGCTCCCGGGAGCCGAACAGACCCAGTACTTC; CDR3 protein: CASSELPGAEQTQYF
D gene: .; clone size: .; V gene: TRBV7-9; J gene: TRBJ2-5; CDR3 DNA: TGTGCCAGCAGCTTAGACAGGTACCAAGAGACCCAGTACTTC; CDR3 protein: CASSLDRYQETQYF
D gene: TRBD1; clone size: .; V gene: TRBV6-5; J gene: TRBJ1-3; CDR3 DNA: TGTGCCAGCAGAGCCGGGACAGGGCTGGGCACCATATATTTT; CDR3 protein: CASRAGTGLGTIYF
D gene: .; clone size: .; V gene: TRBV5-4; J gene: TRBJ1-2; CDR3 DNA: TGTGCCAGCAGCTTGGTGTCCGCCCCGGGGGGCTACACCTTC; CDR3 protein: CASSLVSAPGGYTF
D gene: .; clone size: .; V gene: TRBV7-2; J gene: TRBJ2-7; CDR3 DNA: TGTGCCAGCAGCTTAGAAGTCTCCGGCTCCTACGAGCAGTACTTC; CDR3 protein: CASSLEVSGSYEQYF
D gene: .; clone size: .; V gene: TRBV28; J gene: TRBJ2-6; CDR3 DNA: TGTGCCAGCACTTTAAGCTCTGGGGCCAACGTCCTGACTTTC; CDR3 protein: CASTLSSGANVLTF
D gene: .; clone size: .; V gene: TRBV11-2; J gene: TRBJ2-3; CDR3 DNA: TGTGCCAGCAGCTTACTACGGCCCTTGGATACGCAGTATTTT; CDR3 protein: CASSLLRPLDTQYF
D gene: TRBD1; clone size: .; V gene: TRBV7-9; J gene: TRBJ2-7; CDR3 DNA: TGTGCCAGCAGCCCCGTGACAGGGATCAACGAGCAGTACTTC; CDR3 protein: CASSPVTGINEQYF
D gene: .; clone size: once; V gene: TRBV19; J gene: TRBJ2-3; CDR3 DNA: TGTGCCAGTAGTATTTCCCTAGCAGGAGATACGCAGTATTTT; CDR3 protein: CASSISLAGDTQYF
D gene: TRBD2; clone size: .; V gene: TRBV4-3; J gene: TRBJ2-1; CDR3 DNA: TGCGCCAGCAGCCAAGATGTCTGGACTAGCGGGTCCTACAATGAGCAGTTCTTC; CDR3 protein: CASSQDVWTSGSYNEQFF
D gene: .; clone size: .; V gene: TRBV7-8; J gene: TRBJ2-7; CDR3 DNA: TGTGCCAGCAGCCCCCGATTCACCTACGAGCAGTACTTC; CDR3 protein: CASSPRFTYEQYF
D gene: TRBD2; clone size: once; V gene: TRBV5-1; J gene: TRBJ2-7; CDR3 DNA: TGCGCCAGCAGCTTGAGGCTAGCGGGAGAGTTGCGAGAGCAGTACTTC; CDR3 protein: CASSLRLAGELREQYF
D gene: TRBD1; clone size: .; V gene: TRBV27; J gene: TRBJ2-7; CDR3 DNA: TGTGCCAGCAGCCCGGGACAGGTGAGCTCCTACGAGCAGTACTTC; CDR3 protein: CASSPGQVSSYEQYF
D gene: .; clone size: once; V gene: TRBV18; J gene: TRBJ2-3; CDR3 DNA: TGTGCCAGCTCACCCATGGGAGGCACAGATACGCAGTATTTT; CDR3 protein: CASSPMGGTDTQYF
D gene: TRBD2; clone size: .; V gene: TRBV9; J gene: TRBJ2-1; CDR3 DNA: TGTGCCAGCAGCGTAGCTTCGGGGGGGAAATACAATGAGCAGTTCTTC; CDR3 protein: CASSVASGGKYNEQFF
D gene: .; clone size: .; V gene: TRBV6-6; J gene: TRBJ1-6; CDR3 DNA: TGTGCCAGCGCAGAAAATAATTCACCCCTCCACTTT; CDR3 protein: CASAENNSPLHF
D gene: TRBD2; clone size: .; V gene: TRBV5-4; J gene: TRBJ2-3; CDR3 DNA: TGTGCCAGCAGCATGGGACTAGCGGGACCCTGGGATACGCAGTATTTT; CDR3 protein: CASSMGLAGPWDTQYF
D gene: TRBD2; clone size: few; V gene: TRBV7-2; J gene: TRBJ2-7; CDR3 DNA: TGTGCCAGCAGCTTAAGTAGCGGGGAATACCACGAGCAGTACTTC; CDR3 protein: CASSLSSGEYHEQYF
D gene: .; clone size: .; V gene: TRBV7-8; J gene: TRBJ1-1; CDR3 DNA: TGTGCCAGCAGCCAATTCAACGTGAATCGGGAAGCTTTCTTT; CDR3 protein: CASSQFNVNREAFF
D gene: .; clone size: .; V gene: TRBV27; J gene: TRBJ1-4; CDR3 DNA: TGTGCCAGCAGTTTCAATGAAAAACTGTTTTTT; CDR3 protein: CASSFNEKLFF
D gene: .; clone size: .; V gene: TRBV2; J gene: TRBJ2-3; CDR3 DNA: TGTGCCAGCAGGGGGACGGGCCTGAGCACAGATACGCAGTATTTT; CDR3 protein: CASRGTGLSTDTQYF
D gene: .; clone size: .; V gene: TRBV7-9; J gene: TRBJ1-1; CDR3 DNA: TGTGCCAGCAGCCTCTTCGCCGGGGGGAACACTGAAGCTTTCTTT; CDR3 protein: CASSLFAGGNTEAFF
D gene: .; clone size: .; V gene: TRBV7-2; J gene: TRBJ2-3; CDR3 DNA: TGTGCCAGCAGCTTCCCGACGGTTAGCACAGATACGCAGTATTTT; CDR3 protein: CASSFPTVSTDTQYF
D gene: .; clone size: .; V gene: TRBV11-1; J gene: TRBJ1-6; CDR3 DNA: TGTGCCAGCAGCCGGAAGGAATATAATTCACCCCTCCACTTT; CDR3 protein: CASSRKEYNSPLHF
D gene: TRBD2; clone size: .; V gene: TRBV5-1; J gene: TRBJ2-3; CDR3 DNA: TGCGCCAGCAGCCCGGAGGGGACTAGAAAGGTGTTTGCAGATACGCAGTATTTT; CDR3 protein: CASSPEGTRKVFADTQYF